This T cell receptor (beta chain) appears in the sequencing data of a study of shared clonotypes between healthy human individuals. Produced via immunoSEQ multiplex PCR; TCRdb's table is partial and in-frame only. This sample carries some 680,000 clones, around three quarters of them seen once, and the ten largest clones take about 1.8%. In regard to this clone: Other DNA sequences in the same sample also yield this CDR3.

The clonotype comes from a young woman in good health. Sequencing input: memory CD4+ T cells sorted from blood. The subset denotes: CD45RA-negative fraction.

CDR3 sequence reads: CASSPGQGYGYTF. The CDR3 coding sequence is TGTGCCAGTAGCCCAGGACAGGGGTATGGCTACACCTTC. The chain uses TRBV19 and TRBJ1-2; 9 nucleotides line up with TRBD1. The CDR3 is 13 amino acids. Germline V gene sequence: CDR1 LNHDA, CDR2 SQIVND (reference sequence). V shed 6 bases and J 5 bases; nucleotides not matched to a gene: 4.